The sequence of this TCR beta chain was determined in a study of blood T cell repertoires in COVID-19. Whole-study context: Acute and convalescent COVID-19 samples came from the United States, Italy and Spain.

This clone was detected only a few times. Germline loops: CDR1 SGDLS, CDR2 YYNGEE. V lost 0 bases and J lost 3, with 13 bases in between. The CDR3 loop spans 15 amino acids. TCRdb's copy holds only in-frame clones and misses some; the assay was immunoSEQ multiplex PCR. The sample contains about 170,000 clones, more than 65% of which appear only once. The chain links TRBV9 to TRBJ2-7; D might be TRBD2 (7 bases). The sequencing input was peripheral blood. This clonotype was sampled from a human donor with acute or convalescent COVID-19. The donor label of this sample is uncertain. Here the CDR3 reads CASSVEGGPNYEQYF. The DNA for the CDR3 is TGTGCCAGCAGCGTAGAGGGGGGGCCAAACTACGAGCAGTACTTC.